This TCR beta chain was sequenced during a study of cytomegalovirus exposure and HLA in healthy donors. Trimming cost V 4 bases and J 5 bases, with 14 bases left between them. The CDR3 contains 14 residues. Per germline, CDR1 SGHVS and CDR2 FQNEAQ. The PCR ran on 60 Vbeta and 13 Jbeta primers. The repertoire was sequenced with immunoSEQ multiplex PCR; TCRdb's copy has only in-frame clones and lacks some. The sample has under 200,000 clones; roughly 75% are singletons. The chain recombines TRBV7-8 with TRBJ1-1; possible D gene TRBD1, 5 bases. The sequencing sample was made of PBMCs. The sequence came from a woman between 35 and 50 years old in good health and CMV-seropositive. CDR3 DNA: TGTGCCAGCAGCTCCACCTTGGGGGGGACTGAAGCTTTCTTT. It is translated as CASSSTLGGTEAFF.